This T cell receptor (beta chain) was captured by sequencing in a study of post-analysis software for immune sequencing data (dated by TCRdb to between 2014 and 2016). General notes on the study: Recorded disease courses included relapsing-remitting, secondary progressive and progressive-relapsing multiple sclerosis, with some patients lacking subtype annotation. The multiple sclerosis patient repertoires were compared with some twelve previously published healthy control repertoires from donors aged about 6 to 26 years. A subset of samples was prepared in parallel using single-end sample barcoding, then pooled and co-amplified after Illumina adapter ligation.

At the junction V is shortened by 2 bases and J by 0 bases, with 11 bases in between. Via the germline V gene, CDR1 is KGHSH and CDR2 LQKENI. Spanning cysteine to phenylalanine, the CDR3 consists of 15 amino acids. The kept DNA is CDR3 alone, 45 bases in frame from the first base. This clonotype has just a few counts. The antigen it binds to is not known. Base qualities were left out, and no much larger clone turns up one base away. The library was obtained by PCR. Sequenced on an Illumina HiSeq 2500. Unique molecular identifiers were incorporated into TCR beta cDNA libraries to reduce PCR and sequencing biases. Every 1 to 10 million input T cells yielded 500,000 or so cDNA molecules, meaning each molecule approximated one T cell. Patient libraries were prepared and sequenced with the same protocol used for the earlier healthy control dataset. Samples belonging to the same batch were prepared together, multiplexed and sequenced on a shared HiSeq lane. The paper's processing steps were these. MIGEC was used to process the raw barcoded reads, and molecular identifier groups with only a single read were discarded before consensus assembly and CDR3 extraction. VDJtools was used for post-analysis of the clonotype tables, and diversity was normalized by down-sampling every dataset to the size of the smallest sample. Repertoire overlap clustering matched CDR3 amino acid but not nucleotide sequences to correct batch-related cross-sample contamination. The public reads were reprocessed in TCRdb via fastp at Q25 and MiXCR, keeping in-frame beta chains. Identical CDR3 protein sequences are pooled into one entry, listed with their most common genes and DNA. The V and J calls here are based on TCRdb, not the publication. The sample table lists 700,000 to 800,000 distinct CDR3 sequences, about 27% of them with a count of one. The ten largest clones add up to 0.5% to 0.6% of the sample.

To demonstrate the VDJtools post-analysis software, the study profiled TCR beta repertoires from the peripheral blood of around 13 young patients with multiple sclerosis. The multiple sclerosis patients were children and adolescents ranging in age from roughly 6 to 16 years. The full study reports these points: The multiple sclerosis patient group was slightly younger than the control group. Patients showed significantly higher frequencies than controls for about 5 TRBV segments, among them TRBV5-6, TRBV5-1 and TRBV20-1. Direct clustering with F measure showed strong co-clustering of samples prepared in the same batch, prompting a batch-effect correction. Significantly lower normalized Chao1 diversity was found in multiple sclerosis patients than in controls, suggesting substantial peripheral T-cell clonal expansion.

The sequencing sample was made of blood. This sequence originates from a girl aged 10 to 17 with multiple sclerosis. Recombination linked TRBV18 to TRBJ2-7; TRBD2 is perhaps the D gene, given 5 matching bases. For the CDR3, the sequence is CASSPITGSSYEQYF. The DNA sequence follows: TGTGCCAGCTCACCAATAACGGGGAGCTCCTACGAGCAGTACTTC. The entire variable domain, with the stretches around the CDR3 drawn from the reference TRBV18 and TRBJ2-7 proteins, is NAGVMQNPRHLVRRRGQEARLRCSPMKGHSHVYWYRQLPEEGLKFMVYLQKENIIDESGMPKERFSAEFPKEGPSILRIQQVVRGDSAAYFCASSPITGSSYEQYFGPGTRLTVT.